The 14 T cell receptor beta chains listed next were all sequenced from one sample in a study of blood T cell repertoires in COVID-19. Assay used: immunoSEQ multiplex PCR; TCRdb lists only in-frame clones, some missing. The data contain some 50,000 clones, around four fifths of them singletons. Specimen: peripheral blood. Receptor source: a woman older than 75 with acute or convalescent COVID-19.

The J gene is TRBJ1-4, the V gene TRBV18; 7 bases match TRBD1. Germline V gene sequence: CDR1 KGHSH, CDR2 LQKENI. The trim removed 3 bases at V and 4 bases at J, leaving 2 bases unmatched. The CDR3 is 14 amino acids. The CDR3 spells CASSPGTVNEKLFF. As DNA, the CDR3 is TGTGCCAGCTCACCCGGGACAGTTAATGAAAAACTGTTTTTT.

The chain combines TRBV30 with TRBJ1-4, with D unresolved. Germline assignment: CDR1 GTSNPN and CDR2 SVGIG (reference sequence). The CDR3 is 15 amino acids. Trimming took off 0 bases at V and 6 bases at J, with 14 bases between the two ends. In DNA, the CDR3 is TGTGCCTGGAGTGTATCAGGTGCAGTGTATGAAAAACTGTTTTTT. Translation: CAWSVSGAVYEKLFF.

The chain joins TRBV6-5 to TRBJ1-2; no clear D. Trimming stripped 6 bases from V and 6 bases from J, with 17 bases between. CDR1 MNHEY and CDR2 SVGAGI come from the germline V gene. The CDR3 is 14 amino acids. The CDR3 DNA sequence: TGTGCCAGCAGCTTACTTCCGGGAAGCGATGGCTACACCTTC. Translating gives CASSLLPGSDGYTF.

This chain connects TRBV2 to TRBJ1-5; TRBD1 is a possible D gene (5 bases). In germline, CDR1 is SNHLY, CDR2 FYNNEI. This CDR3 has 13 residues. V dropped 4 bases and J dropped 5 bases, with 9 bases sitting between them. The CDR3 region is CASSARQYQPQHF. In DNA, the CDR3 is TGTGCCAGCAGTGCTAGACAGTATCAGCCCCAGCATTTT. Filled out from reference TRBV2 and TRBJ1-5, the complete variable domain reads EPEVTQTPSHQVTQMGQEVILRCVPISNHLYFYWYRQILGQKVEFLVSFYNNEISEKSEIFDDQFSVERPDGSNFTLKIRSTKLEDSAMYFCASSARQYQPQHFGDGTRLSIL.

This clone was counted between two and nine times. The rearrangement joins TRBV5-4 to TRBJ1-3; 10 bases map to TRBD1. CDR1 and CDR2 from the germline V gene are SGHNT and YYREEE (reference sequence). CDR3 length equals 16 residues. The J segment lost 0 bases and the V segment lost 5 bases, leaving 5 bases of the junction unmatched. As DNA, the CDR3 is TGTGCCAGCAGTCAGACAGGGGGCGGCTCTGGAAACACCATATATTTT. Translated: CASSQTGGGSGNTIYF.

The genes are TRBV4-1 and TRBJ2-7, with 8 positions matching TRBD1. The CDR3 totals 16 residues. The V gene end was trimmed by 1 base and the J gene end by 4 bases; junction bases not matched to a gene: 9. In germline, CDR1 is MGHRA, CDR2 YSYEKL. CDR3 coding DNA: TGCGCCAGCAGCCAAGCGGTCACAGGGGGAAGTTACGAGCAGTACTTC. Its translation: CASSQAVTGGSYEQYF.

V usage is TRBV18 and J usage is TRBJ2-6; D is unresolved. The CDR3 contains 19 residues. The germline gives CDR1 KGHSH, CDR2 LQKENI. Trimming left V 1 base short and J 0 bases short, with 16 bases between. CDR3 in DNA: TGTGCCAGCTCACCACTAAATTCGGCTAGAAGCTCTGGGGCCAACGTCCTGACTTTC. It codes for CASSPLNSARSSGANVLTF.

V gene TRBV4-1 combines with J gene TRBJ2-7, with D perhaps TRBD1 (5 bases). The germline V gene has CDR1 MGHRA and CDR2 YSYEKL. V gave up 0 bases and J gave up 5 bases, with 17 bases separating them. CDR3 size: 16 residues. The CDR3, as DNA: TGCGCCAGCAGCCAAGACCCCCCGCCTCCCAGGGACGAGCAGTACTTC. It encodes CASSQDPPPPRDEQYF.

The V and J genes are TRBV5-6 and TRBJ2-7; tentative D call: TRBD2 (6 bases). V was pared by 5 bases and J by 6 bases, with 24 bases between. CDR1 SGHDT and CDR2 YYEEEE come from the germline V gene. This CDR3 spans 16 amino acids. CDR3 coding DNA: TGTGCCAGCAGTCCGACCGGGACTCAAAAAAGGCGCGAGCAGTACTTC. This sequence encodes CASSPTGTQKRREQYF.

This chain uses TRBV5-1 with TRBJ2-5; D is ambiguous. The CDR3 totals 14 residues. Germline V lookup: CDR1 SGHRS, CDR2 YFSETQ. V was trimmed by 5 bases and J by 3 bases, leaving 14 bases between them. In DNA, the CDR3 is TGCGCCAGCAGTCGCCGCGGCGTTGAAGAGACCCAGTACTTC. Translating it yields CASSRRGVEETQYF.

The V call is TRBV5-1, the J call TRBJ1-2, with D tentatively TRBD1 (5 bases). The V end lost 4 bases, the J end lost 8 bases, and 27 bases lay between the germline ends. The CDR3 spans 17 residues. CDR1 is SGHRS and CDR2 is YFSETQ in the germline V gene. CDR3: CASSTQTAFGGKGGYTF. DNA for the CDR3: TGCGCCAGCAGCACCCAGACCGCTTTCGGGGGTAAAGGAGGCTACACCTTC.

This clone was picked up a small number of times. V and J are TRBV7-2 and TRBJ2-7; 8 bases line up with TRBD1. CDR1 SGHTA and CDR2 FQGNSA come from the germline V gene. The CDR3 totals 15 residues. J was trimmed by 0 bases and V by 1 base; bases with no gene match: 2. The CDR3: CASSLGDRSSYEQYF. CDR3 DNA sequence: TGTGCCAGCAGCTTAGGGGACAGGTCCTCCTACGAGCAGTACTTC.

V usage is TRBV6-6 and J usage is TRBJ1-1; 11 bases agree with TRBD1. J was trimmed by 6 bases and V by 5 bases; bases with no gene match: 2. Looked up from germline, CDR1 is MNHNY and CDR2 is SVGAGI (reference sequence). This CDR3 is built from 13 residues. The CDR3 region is CASSRDRGAEAFF. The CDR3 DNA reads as TGTGCCAGCAGTCGGGACAGGGGGGCTGAAGCTTTCTTT.

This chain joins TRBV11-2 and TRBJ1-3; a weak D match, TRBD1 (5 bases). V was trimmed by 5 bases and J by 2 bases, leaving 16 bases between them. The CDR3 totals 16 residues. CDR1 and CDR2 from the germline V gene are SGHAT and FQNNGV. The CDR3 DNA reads TGTGCCAGCAGCGCGGGACCGCCGAGACCTGGAAACACCATATATTTT. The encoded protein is CASSAGPPRPGNTIYF.